The 29 T cell receptor beta chains below come from one sample, sequenced in a study of blood T cell repertoires in COVID-19. The repertoire was sequenced with immunoSEQ multiplex PCR; TCRdb's copy has only in-frame clones and lacks some. Of nearly 55,000 clones in the sample, approximately 80% were seen once. Sequenced: peripheral blood. The receptors here all came from a human donor with active or convalescent COVID-19. The donor label of this sample is uncertain.

The gene calls are TRBV14 and TRBJ2-3, with TRBD1 identical over 10 bases. Looked up from germline, CDR1 is SGHDN and CDR2 is FVKESK. Trimming at V came to 0 bases and at J to 9 bases, leaving 6 bases not matched to a gene. The CDR3 consists of 15 residues. The DNA of the CDR3 is TGTGCCAGCAGCCAAGAGACAGGGGGCTGGGGAACGCAGTATTTT. Residues: CASSQETGGWGTQYF.

V is TRBV29-1 and J is TRBJ1-2; 7 bases map to TRBD1. This CDR3 comprises 13 residues. Germline CDR1 reads SQVTM; CDR2 reads ANQGSEA. The trim removed 1 base at V and 5 bases at J, leaving 4 bases unmatched. CDR3 bases: TGCAGCGTTGAAGGACAGGGAAGATATGGCTACACCTTC. This sequence encodes CSVEGQGRYGYTF.

The V and J genes are TRBV28 and TRBJ1-1; 9 positions match TRBD1. CDR1 is MDHEN, CDR2 SYDVKM, per germline. V lost 5 bases to trimming and J lost 11 bases; unmatched junction nucleotides: 6. CDR3 length: 12 amino acids. CDR3 nucleotides: TGTGCCAGCAGTCTCTCAGACAGGGGGGCTTTCTTT. It specifies CASSLSDRGAFF.

The chain has TRBV12-3 or TRBV12-4 and TRBJ2-7; 9 bases agree with TRBD2. The V and J ends lost 6 bases and 4 bases, in that order; junction bases with no gene match: 1. The CDR3 totals 12 residues. This chain's CDR3 is CASRTSGYEQYF. CDR3 coding DNA: TGTGCCAGCAGGACTAGCGGATACGAGCAGTACTTC.

The rearrangement links TRBV5-1 to TRBJ1-6, with D perhaps matching TRBD1 (6 bases). Germline values: CDR1 SGHRS, CDR2 YFSETQ. The CDR3 length is 15 residues. The germline V and J ends were trimmed by 2 bases and 10 bases, with 16 bases remaining between them. CDR3 protein: CASSFGGAKGSPLHF. DNA for the CDR3: TGCGCCAGCAGCTTCGGGGGGGCGAAGGGGTCACCCCTCCACTTT.

V gene TRBV21-1 combines with J gene TRBJ1-5. TRBV21-1 is a listed pseudogene. There are 14 residues in the CDR3. CDR3 region: CAIPSGRGAQPQHF. The CDR3 coding sequence is TGTGCCATTCCATCCGGGAGGGGGGCTCAGCCCCAGCATTTT.

The chain is built from TRBV4-3 and TRBJ1-2; no definite D call. There are 16 residues in the CDR3. Trimming cost V 0 bases and J 3 bases, with 14 bases left between them. Germline lookup yields CDR1 LGHNA and CDR2 YSLEER. This CDR3 reads CASSQEFSAGYYGYTF. As DNA, the CDR3 is TGCGCCAGCAGCCAAGAATTCAGTGCAGGCTACTATGGCTACACCTTC.

This clone was recorded only once. V is TRBV7-3 and J is TRBJ1-4; 9 bases fit TRBD1. The V gene's germline CDR1 is SGHTA and CDR2 FQGTGA. This CDR3 region has 15 residues. The junction had 8 bases not matched to a gene; V was cut back by 5 bases and J by 7 bases. The CDR3 DNA reads TGTGCCAGCAGCCCCAGGGGACAGGGTGGTGAAAAACTGTTTTTT. This codes for CASSPRGQGGEKLFF.

The V gene is TRBV19, the J gene TRBJ1-5; perhaps TRBD1 as D (6 bases). The length of the CDR3 is 14 residues. V dropped 7 bases and J dropped 4 bases, with 14 bases sitting between them. The germline gives CDR1 LNHDA, CDR2 SQIVND (reference sequence). The CDR3 DNA reads as TGTGCCAGTATGGGGAGGGGGGGGAATCAGCCCCAGCATTTT. Protein product: CASMGRGGNQPQHF.

The chain combines TRBV18 with TRBJ1-5, with TRBD1 matching 8 bases. Germline V gene lookup returns CDR1 KGHSH and CDR2 LQKENI. Trimming cost V 3 bases and J 9 bases; bases outside gene matches: 16. This CDR3 region has 17 residues. The CDR3 protein is CASSPSAGQVLPRPQHF. In DNA, the CDR3 is TGTGCCAGCTCACCGTCGGCGGGACAGGTTCTCCCTCGGCCCCAGCATTTT.

This clone was seen once. The V call is TRBV7-2, the J call TRBJ2-5; 9 bases are shared with TRBD2. Germline V gives CDR1 SGHTA, CDR2 FQGNSA. CDR3 length: 16 amino acids. The J segment lost 5 bases and the V segment lost 2 bases, leaving 9 bases of the junction unmatched. Written as DNA, the CDR3 is TGTGCCAGCAGCTTAAGTAGCGGGAGCGGTCAGGAGACCCAGTACTTC. Translation: CASSLSSGSGQETQYF.

The V and J genes are TRBV5-1 and TRBJ2-7, with 7 bases matching TRBD1. Germline V gene sequence: CDR1 SGHRS, CDR2 YFSETQ. The CDR3 is 12 amino acids. With V trimmed by 4 bases and J by 9 bases, 7 bases remained unmatched. The CDR3 is CASSITGVPQYF. CDR3 bases: TGCGCCAGCAGCATTACAGGGGTTCCGCAGTACTTC. The full variable domain, in which reference TRBV5-1 and TRBJ2-7 provide the parts outside the CDR3, is KAGVTQTPRYLIKTRGQQVTLSCSPISGHRSVSWYQQTPGQGLQFLFEYFSETQRNKGNFPGRFSGRQFSNSRSEMNVSTLELGDSALYLCASSITGVPQYFGPGTRLTVT.

V gene TRBV19 combines with J gene TRBJ1-5, with D possibly TRBD1 on 6 matching bases. CDR1 is LNHDA and CDR2 is SQIVND in the germline V gene (reference sequence). The V end was cut by 5 bases, the J end by 7 bases, with 12 bases between. The CDR3 is made up of 13 amino acids. CDR3 sequence: CASSSGVWQPQHF. The CDR3 DNA reads TGTGCCAGTAGTTCAGGGGTTTGGCAGCCCCAGCATTTT.

The V call is TRBV11-2, the J call TRBJ1-5; D gene unclear. The CDR3 loop spans 13 amino acids. V lost 5 bases, J lost 6 bases, and 11 bases lay in between. Germline V lookup: CDR1 SGHAT, CDR2 FQNNGV. As DNA, the CDR3 is TGTGCCAGCAGCCCCTCGACGGGTCAGCCCCAGCATTTT. This gives the protein CASSPSTGQPQHF.

This clone appeared once. The chain combines TRBV27 with TRBJ2-1; a weak D match, TRBD2 (6 bases). V was clipped by 5 bases and J by 9 bases, with 14 bases between them. CDR3 length: 13 residues. The germline V gene encodes CDR1 MNHEY and CDR2 SMNVEV (reference sequence). Written as DNA, the CDR3 is TGTGCCAGCAGTGCCGACGGGCGGGGTGAGCAGTTCTTC. Translated, it gives CASSADGRGEQFF.

J is TRBJ2-3 and V is TRBV2; TRBD2 is a possible D gene (5 bases). With 8 bases removed from V and 4 bases from J, the gap between germline ends came to 16 bases. CDR3 length: 14 amino acids. Germline loops: CDR1 SNHLY, CDR2 FYNNEI. The CDR3 region is CASPPGGQADTQYF. The CDR3 nucleotides read TGTGCCAGCCCCCCAGGCGGGCAGGCAGATACGCAGTATTTT.

The gene calls are TRBV6-1 and TRBJ1-2, with 8 bases matching TRBD1. The V and J ends lost 2 bases and 3 bases, in that order; junction bases with no gene match: 8. Germline V lookup: CDR1 MNHNS, CDR2 SASEGT. The CDR3 spans 16 residues. The CDR3 sequence: CASSESPGGSYYGYTF. CDR3 DNA: TGTGCCAGCAGTGAATCACCAGGGGGCTCCTACTATGGCTACACCTTC.

The V call is TRBV10-3, the J call TRBJ1-4; 8 bases are a match to TRBD1. The CDR3 covers 15 residues. CDR1 is ENHRY and CDR2 is SYGVKD in the germline V gene. V shed 3 bases, J shed 1 base, and the junction held 1 base outside the gene matches. CDR3 sequence reads: CAISEQGGTNEKLFF. The CDR3 coding sequence is TGTGCCATCAGTGAACAGGGGGGAACTAATGAAAAACTGTTTTTT.

The V gene is TRBV19, the J gene TRBJ1-6; D is undetermined. The V and J ends lost 4 bases and 7 bases respectively, with 11 bases between them. From germline, CDR1 is LNHDA and CDR2 SQIVND (reference sequence). The CDR3 loop spans 14 amino acids. CDR3 DNA sequence: TGTGCCAGTAGTAATGGGAGAGAGAATTCACCCCTCCACTTT. This sequence encodes CASSNGRENSPLHF.

The chain uses TRBV2 and TRBJ1-2; D possibly corresponds to TRBD1 (5 bases). Germline lookup yields CDR1 SNHLY and CDR2 FYNNEI. The V end was cut by 8 bases, the J end by 4 bases, with 20 bases between. This CDR3 spans 15 amino acids. In DNA, the CDR3 is TGTGCCAGCGGAGGGGCGGAACAGGCCCTCTATGGCTACACCTTC. It specifies CASGGAEQALYGYTF.

The CDR3 reads CASTWAGRLVNTEAFF. Written as DNA, the CDR3 is TGTGCCAGCACCTGGGCAGGCAGGTTGGTGAACACTGAAGCTTTCTTT. V is TRBV21-1 and J is TRBJ1-1; the D call in the table, TRBD1, was not verified against the DNA. TRBV21-1 corresponds to a pseudogene. The CDR3 has 16 residues.

V gene TRBV7-2 combines with J gene TRBJ1-5; D is undetermined. The V and J ends lost 1 base and 1 base respectively, with 5 bases between them. The CDR3 extends over 14 amino acids. The germline V gene has CDR1 SGHTA and CDR2 FQGNSA. CDR3 nucleotides: TGTGCCAGCAGCTTAGGGGCAAGCAATCAGCCCCAGCATTTT. It is translated as CASSLGASNQPQHF.

The rearrangement links TRBV21-1 to TRBJ1-2; TRBD1 is the table's D call, not checked against the DNA. TRBV21-1 represents a pseudogene. This CDR3 has 15 amino acids. The CDR3 bases are TGTGCCAGCAGCAAAGCTCCGACAGGGGGAAGAAATTGCACCTTC. Amino acid sequence: CASSKAPTGGRNCTF.

This clone was counted between two and nine times. The identical CDR3 is also encoded by other nucleotide sequences in the sample. The V and J genes are TRBV9 and TRBJ1-6; D possibly corresponds to TRBD1 (6 bases). The CDR3 runs 15 residues. The germline V and J ends were trimmed by 0 bases and 7 bases, with 11 bases remaining between them. CDR1 and CDR2 (germline): SGDLS, YYNGEE. Here the CDR3 reads CASSVAGVGNSPLHF. As DNA, the CDR3 is TGTGCCAGCAGCGTAGCAGGGGTTGGGAATTCACCCCTCCACTTT. Using reference TRBV9 and TRBJ1-6 for the parts outside the CDR3, the full variable domain is DSGVTQTPKHLITATGQRVTLRCSPRSGDLSVYWYQQSLDQGLQFLIQYYNGEERAKGNILERFSAQQFPDLHSELNLSSLELGDSALYFCASSVAGVGNSPLHFGNGTRLTVT.

The rearrangement joins TRBV18 to TRBJ2-1; tentative D call: TRBD1 (6 bases). Trimming took 0 bases from V and 1 from J, leaving 10 bases between them. CDR3 length equals 16 residues. CDR1 KGHSH and CDR2 LQKENI come from the germline V gene. This CDR3 is CASSPPWTASYNEQFF. The CDR3 bases are TGTGCCAGCTCACCACCGTGGACAGCTTCCTACAATGAGCAGTTCTTC. The entire variable domain, with the rest obtained from reference TRBV18 and TRBJ2-1, is as follows: NAGVMQNPRHLVRRRGQEARLRCSPMKGHSHVYWYRQLPEEGLKFMVYLQKENIIDESGMPKERFSAEFPKEGPSILRIQQVVRGDSAAYFCASSPPWTASYNEQFFGPGTRLTVL.

This clone has just a few counts. The V gene is TRBV3-1 (or the pseudogene TRBV3-2), the J gene TRBJ2-7; D unresolved. CDR1 and CDR2 from the germline V gene are LGHDT and YNNKEL (reference sequence). The CDR3 contains 11 residues. Trimming cost V 3 bases and J 6 bases, with 6 bases left between them. This chain's CDR3 is CASSHSFEQYF. The CDR3 DNA follows: TGTGCCAGCAGCCATTCTTTCGAGCAGTACTTC.

The V and J genes are TRBV5-1 and TRBJ1-2; unclear D gene. The length of the CDR3 is 12 residues. Germline lookup yields CDR1 SGHRS and CDR2 YFSETQ. The ends were cut back, 2 bases at V and 6 bases at J, with 8 bases in the middle. The CDR3 DNA is TGCGCCAGCAGCTTAGTCGGGGATGGCTACACCTTC. The encoded protein is CASSLVGDGYTF.

The rearrangement links TRBV29-1 to TRBJ2-3; 9 positions match TRBD2. Trimming took 6 bases from V and 0 from J; bases not matched to a gene: 16. Germline V CDR1 and CDR2: SQVTM, ANQGSEA. The length of the CDR3 is 18 residues. The CDR3 nucleotides are TGCAGCGTAGGATCCCGACTAGCGGATGCCACTAGCACAGATACGCAGTATTTT. The encoded protein is CSVGSRLADATSTDTQYF.

This chain joins TRBV2 and TRBJ1-3; 7 positions match TRBD1. V shed 8 bases and J 1 base; nucleotides not matched to a gene: 23. CDR3 length: 20 amino acids. The germline V gene has CDR1 SNHLY and CDR2 FYNNEI. CDR3 sequence reads: CASLEGVDRDALLSGNTIYF. CDR3 DNA sequence: TGTGCCAGCCTAGAGGGGGTAGACAGGGACGCTCTGCTTTCTGGAAACACCATATATTTT.